Detailed here is one TCR beta chain. Its antigen is still unknown. The method was immunoSEQ multiplex PCR; TCRdb's version includes in-frame clones alone and lacks a portion of them. The sample has tens of thousands of clones, about three quarters seen once. Antigen-specific CD4+ T cells were first expanded with viral peptide pools by the ViraFEST assay and only then sequenced. The authors isolated CD4+ T cells after nine to eleven days of culture. The data are from a study of vaccination effects on CD4 cells after COVID-19. Germline V CDR1 and CDR2: MGHRA, YSYEKL. This CDR3 is 15 amino acids long. V dropped 0 bases and J dropped 0 bases, with 8 bases sitting between them.

The chain employs TRBV4-1 and TRBJ1-1; D ambiguous. The input for sequencing was CD4+ T cells from PBMCs cultured with HCoV-229E spike peptides, taken before COVID-19 vaccination. This receptor was identified in a human donor who received a COVID-19 vaccine. In DNA form, the CDR3 reads TGCGCCAGCAGCCAAGATGCAACTTTGAACACTGAAGCTTTCTTT. It encodes CASSQDATLNTEAFF.